This T cell receptor (beta chain) was captured by sequencing in a study of blood T cell repertoires in COVID-19. CDR1 and CDR2 (germline): MNHEY, SMNVEV (reference sequence). With 5 bases clipped from V and 10 bases from J, the junction kept 11 bases outside the gene matches. There are 16 residues in the CDR3. Original methodology: How many nucleated cells were present was estimated from reference gene primer amplification. Here immunoSEQ multiplex PCR was the method, and the copy in TCRdb shows in-frame clones only, minus some. From that table come the V and J calls and clone size; the DNA was used to work out D and trimming. Among around 230,000 clones listed, 86% were seen once. Individuals drawn from 20 to 30 US areas were roughly 18 to 89 years old.

This receptor was identified in a woman in her forties with acute COVID-19. The chain joins TRBV27 to TRBJ2-1, with 13 nucleotides matching TRBD2. The material sequenced was PBMCs or T cells enriched from blood (not recorded which). CDR3 coding DNA: TGTGCCAGCAGTCAATGGACTAGCGGGAGTCCCCGCGAGCAGTTCTTC. The encoded protein is CASSQWTSGSPREQFF.